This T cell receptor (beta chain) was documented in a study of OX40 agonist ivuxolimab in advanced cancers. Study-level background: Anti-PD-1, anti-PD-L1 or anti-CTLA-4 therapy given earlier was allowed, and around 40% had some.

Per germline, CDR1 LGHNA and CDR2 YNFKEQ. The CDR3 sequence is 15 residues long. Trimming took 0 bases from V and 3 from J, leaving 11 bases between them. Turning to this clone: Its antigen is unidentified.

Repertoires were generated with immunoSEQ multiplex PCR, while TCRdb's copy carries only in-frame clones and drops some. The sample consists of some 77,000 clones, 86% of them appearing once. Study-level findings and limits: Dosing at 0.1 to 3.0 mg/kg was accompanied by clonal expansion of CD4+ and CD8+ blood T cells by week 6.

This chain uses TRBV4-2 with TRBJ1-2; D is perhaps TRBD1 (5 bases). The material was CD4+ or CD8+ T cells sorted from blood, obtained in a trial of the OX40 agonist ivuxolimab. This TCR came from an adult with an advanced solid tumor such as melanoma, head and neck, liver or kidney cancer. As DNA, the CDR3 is TGTGCCAGCAGCCAAGATCTTGGGGACGACTATGGCTACACCTTC. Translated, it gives CASSQDLGDDYGYTF.